This TCR beta chain derives from a study of shared clonotypes between healthy human individuals. Germline V gene lookup returns CDR1 SGHVS and CDR2 FNYEAQ. V dropped 1 base and J dropped 3 bases, with 6 bases sitting between them. The CDR3 length is 14 residues. Assay used: immunoSEQ multiplex PCR; TCRdb lists only in-frame clones, some missing. Here the sample spans 2.3 million or so clones, 85% to 95% being singletons. The table lists this clone with a few counts. The antigen remains undetermined. Study results and limitations: Among donors, the sharing of clonotypes was expected to be influenced by sequencing depth.

The receptor was isolated from a man younger than 35 in good health. Some clones in this sample may be carry-over from other donors' samples. The V gene is TRBV7-6, the J gene TRBJ2-2, with D uncertain. Input material: naive CD4+ T cells from PBMCs. Subset described: CD45RA+ positively selected. The CDR3 is CASSLVSYTGELFF. Written as DNA, the CDR3 is TGTGCCAGCAGCTTAGTCAGTTACACCGGGGAGCTGTTTTTT.